Detailed here is one T cell receptor (beta chain). Per the original data handling: Amplifying reference gene primers gave estimates of nucleated cell counts. The table came from immunoSEQ multiplex PCR; TCRdb's copy has only in-frame clones and leaves some out. Clone size and V and J calls were adopted from that table, with D and trimming inferred from the DNA. This table holds just over 250,000 clones, about 87% found once. The CDR3 contains 15 residues. CDR1 and CDR2 from the germline V gene are SGHDN and FVKESK. Trimming cost V 1 base and J 1 base; bases outside gene matches: 0. The sample comes from a study of blood T cell repertoires in COVID-19. Study overall: Samples of COVID-19 (acute and convalescent) were obtained from the United States, Italy and Spain. Sources were T cells, B-cell-depleted T cells, or PBMCs; the material itself was cDNA or gDNA.

Sequenced input: peripheral blood. The chain recombines TRBV14 with TRBJ2-3; TRBD2 aligns across 9 bases. The sequence was collected from a man aged 55-75 years who had recovered from COVID-19. Written as DNA, the CDR3 is TGTGCCAGCAGCCAAGGACTAGCGGGCACAGATACGCAGTATTTT. Translating gives CASSQGLAGTDTQYF.